One and the same sample provided the 30 T cell receptor beta chains below, sequenced in a study of graft-versus-host responses after intestinal transplantation. The assay was immunoSEQ multiplex PCR, and TCRdb's table has in-frame clones only and misses some. This table has approximately 79,000 clones, roughly 85% appearing once. Their specific antigens are unknown. This specimen was unstimulated CD4+ T cells sorted from spleen or lymph node cells, taken before intestinal transplant. Receptors were obtained from a human donor who received an intestinal transplant.

V and J are TRBV11-3 and TRBJ2-1; D gene uncertain. CDR1 and CDR2 from the germline V gene are SGHNT and YENEEA. The V and J ends lost 2 bases and 9 bases respectively, with 8 bases between them. The CDR3 spans 12 residues. For the CDR3, the DNA is TGTGCCAGCAGCTTATCAATCGGTGAGCAGTTCTTC. Translating gives CASSLSIGEQFF.

This clone was seen more than once but under ten times. The gene calls are TRBV12-2 and TRBJ1-4; the D segment call TRBD1 is taken from the table without a DNA check. TRBV12-2 is a documented pseudogene. The CDR3 is 17 amino acids. CDR3 nucleotides: TGTGCAAGTCGCCGCGCAAGGGGCATGGTGGGACAGGAAAAACTGTTTTTT. Its protein is CASRRARGMVGQEKLFF.

The genes are TRBV30 and TRBJ1-5, with a possible D match to TRBD1 (5 bases). Trimming stripped 2 bases from V and 7 bases from J, with 12 bases between. The CDR3 runs to 13 residues. From germline, CDR1 is GTSNPN and CDR2 SVGIG (reference sequence). CDR3 region: CAWSPGGGQPQHF. The CDR3 DNA follows: TGTGCCTGGAGTCCGGGGGGGGGACAGCCCCAGCATTTT.

V and J are TRBV5-4 and TRBJ2-3, with 10 bases matching TRBD2. Germline V gives CDR1 SGHNT, CDR2 YYREEE (reference sequence). The CDR3 totals 16 residues. J was trimmed by 4 bases and V by 4 bases; bases with no gene match: 9. CDR3 in amino acids: CASSPASGGAADTQYF. The CDR3 DNA sequence: TGTGCCAGCAGCCCTGCGAGCGGGGGGGCCGCAGATACGCAGTATTTT.

The rearrangement links TRBV5-1 to TRBJ2-3, with 8 bases lining up with TRBD2. With V trimmed by 7 bases and J by 2 bases, 9 bases remained unmatched. The CDR3 loop spans 15 amino acids. From germline, CDR1 is SGHRS and CDR2 YFSETQ. CDR3 DNA sequence: TGCGCCAGCCGACTCGGGCGGGGGGTCACAGATACGCAGTATTTT. Amino acids: CASRLGRGVTDTQYF.

The chain carries TRBV5-1 and TRBJ2-7, with D unclear. In germline, CDR1 is SGHRS, CDR2 YFSETQ. Deletions cut 4 bases from V and 9 bases from J, with 17 bases between. CDR3 length: 13 amino acids. CDR3 in amino acids: CASSPLPLEAQYF. CDR3 nucleotide sequence: TGCGCCAGCAGCCCACTTCCCTTAGAAGCGCAGTACTTC.

This clone was observed a handful of times. The rearrangement uses TRBV9 and TRBJ2-7, with TRBD2 matching over 10 bases. CDR1 is SGDLS and CDR2 is YYNGEE in the germline V gene. The J segment lost 5 bases and the V segment lost 0 bases, leaving 5 bases of the junction unmatched. The length of the CDR3 is 15 residues. The CDR3 DNA follows: TGTGCCAGCAGCGTAGGTACTAGCGGGGCGGACGAGCAGTACTTC. Its translation is CASSVGTSGADEQYF.

The chain carries TRBV5-6 and TRBJ2-7, with 11 bases lining up with TRBD2. J gave up 0 bases and V 3 bases, and 8 bases lay outside the gene matches. CDR3 length equals 17 residues. CDR1 is SGHDT, CDR2 YYEEEE, per germline. The CDR3 DNA follows: TGTGCCAGCAGCTCCGAGTTTAGCGGGAGGGCCTCCTACGAGCAGTACTTC. This gives the protein CASSSEFSGRASYEQYF.

The V call is TRBV28, the J call TRBJ2-5; D remains unclear. Germline loops: CDR1 MDHEN, CDR2 SYDVKM. V was cut by 6 bases and J by 5 bases, with 7 bases left in between. The CDR3 runs to 11 residues. DNA for the CDR3: TGTGCCAGCAGAGCCTGGGAGACCCAGTACTTC. Encoded protein: CASRAWETQYF.

The chain employs TRBV10-3 and TRBJ1-1; TRBD1 aligns across 11 bases. There are 14 residues in the CDR3. The germline CDR1 and CDR2 sequences are ENHRY and SYGVKD. Trimming took 7 bases from V and 7 from J; bases not matched to a gene: 8. The CDR3 reads CAIKRGQGDIEAFF. The CDR3 region has the DNA TGTGCCATCAAGAGGGGACAGGGGGACATTGAAGCTTTCTTT.

The V call is TRBV5-5, the J call TRBJ2-7; TRBD2 matches at 14 bases. This CDR3 comprises 15 residues. Germline V lookup: CDR1 SGHKS, CDR2 YYEKEE (reference sequence). V shed 4 bases, J shed 3 bases, and the junction held 3 bases outside the gene matches. As DNA, the CDR3 is TGTGCCAGCAGCAGGACTAGCGGGGGGAACTACGAGCAGTACTTC. It yields the protein CASSRTSGGNYEQYF.

In this sample, this clone turned up once. The chain carries TRBV5-6 and TRBJ2-3; D perhaps matches TRBD1 (7 bases). The CDR3 loop spans 13 amino acids. Germline V lookup: CDR1 SGHDT, CDR2 YYEEEE. The ends were cut back, 4 bases at V and 6 bases at J, with 12 bases in the middle. Here the CDR3 DNA reads TGTGCCAGCAGCGCCAGGGGGGAGGATACGCAGTATTTT. Translated, it gives CASSARGEDTQYF.

The chain combines TRBV9 with TRBJ1-1, with TRBD1 as a possible D gene (6 bases). Trimming removed 3 bases from V and 4 bases from J, with 10 bases in between. CDR3 length: 13 residues. CDR1 is SGDLS and CDR2 is YYNGEE in the germline V gene. CDR3 in amino acids: CASSEQGATEAFF. CDR3 DNA: TGTGCCAGCAGCGAACAGGGCGCCACTGAAGCTTTCTTT.

The CDR3 loop is CASSFPGTGGQETQYF. In DNA form, the CDR3 reads TGTGCCAGCAGTTTTCCCGGGACAGGGGGCCAAGAGACCCAGTACTTC. The J gene is TRBJ2-5, the V gene TRBV2, with TRBD1 matching 11 bases. CDR1 is SNHLY, CDR2 FYNNEI, per germline. CDR3 size: 16 residues. The trim removed 5 bases at V and 1 base at J, leaving 6 bases unmatched.

The chain combines TRBV7-9 with TRBJ2-3, with 10 bases lining up with TRBD2. Trimming at V came to 8 bases and at J to 6 bases, leaving 8 bases not matched to a gene. This CDR3 is 14 amino acids long. CDR1 and CDR2 (germline): SEHNR, FQNEAQ (reference sequence). The CDR3 DNA is TGTGCCAGCCATGTAGCGGGGGGTTTCGATACGCAGTATTTT. This codes for CASHVAGGFDTQYF.

The chain has TRBV28 and TRBJ1-3, with a weak D call TRBD1 (5 bases). Deletions cut 4 bases from V and 1 base from J, with 14 bases between. This CDR3 contains 16 residues. In germline, CDR1 is MDHEN, CDR2 SYDVKM. CDR3 coding DNA: TGTGCCAGCAGTTCATGGGGGAGTAGGTCTGGAAACACCATATATTTT. It translates to CASSSWGSRSGNTIYF.

V and J are TRBV19 and TRBJ2-1, with 7 positions matching TRBD2. Germline CDR1 LNHDA, CDR2 SQIVND (reference sequence). V lost 7 bases and J lost 5; bases outside the gene matches: 11. The CDR3 sequence is 15 residues long. CDR3 protein: CASTTRDYPDNEQFF. CDR3 nucleotide sequence: TGTGCCAGTACCACCCGGGACTATCCGGACAATGAGCAGTTCTTC.

The CDR3 spells CSVAALAGPDEQYF. CDR3 in DNA: TGCAGCGTCGCCGCACTAGCGGGGCCGGACGAGCAGTACTTC. The chain has TRBV29-1 and TRBJ2-7, with 10 bases identical to TRBD2. The CDR3 length is 14 residues. V trimming: 6 bases; J trimming: 5 bases; junction bases outside the gene matches: 10. The germline gives CDR1 SQVTM, CDR2 ANQGSEA.

V gene TRBV15 combines with J gene TRBJ2-1, with 7 bases aligning to TRBD2. Germline CDR1 LNHNV, CDR2 YYDKDF (reference sequence). The V gene end was trimmed by 3 bases and the J gene end by 8 bases; junction bases not matched to a gene: 7. The CDR3 contains 14 residues. The CDR3 reads CATSSGLVLDEQFF. The CDR3 DNA reads TGTGCCACCAGCAGCGGACTAGTCTTAGATGAGCAGTTCTTC.

The V gene is TRBV30, the J gene TRBJ2-2; no clear D. CDR1 is GTSNPN and CDR2 is SVGIG in the germline V gene (reference sequence). This CDR3 spans 11 amino acids. Trimming took off 3 bases at V and 8 bases at J, with 7 bases between the two ends. CDR3 protein: CAWRTHGELFF. In DNA form, the CDR3 reads TGTGCCTGGAGGACTCATGGGGAGCTGTTTTTT.

J is TRBJ2-3 and V is TRBV7-8; 7 bases match TRBD1. Germline loops: CDR1 SGHVS, CDR2 FQNEAQ. The CDR3 is 15 residues long. The V and J ends lost 5 bases and 2 bases, in that order; junction bases with no gene match: 7. The DNA for the CDR3 is TGTGCCAGCAGCAAACGGGACAGCAACACAGATACGCAGTATTTT. Translating gives CASSKRDSNTDTQYF.

The sample holds one count of this clone. This rearrangement joins TRBV20-1 to TRBJ2-7, with 7 positions matching TRBD2. Germline V gene data show CDR1 as DFQATT and CDR2 as SNEGSKA (reference sequence). J was trimmed by 2 bases and V by 6 bases; bases with no gene match: 1. The CDR3 totals 11 residues. CDR3 nucleotides: TGCAGTGCGCGGGGGACCTACGAGCAGTACTTC. It specifies CSARGTYEQYF.

The chain carries TRBV27 and TRBJ1-2; maybe TRBD1 (5 bases). Germline V gene lookup returns CDR1 MNHEY and CDR2 SMNVEV (reference sequence). The CDR3 spans 13 residues. V shed 6 bases and J shed 3 bases, with 11 bases lying between them. The CDR3 DNA reads as TGTGCCAGCAGACCAGGGAGGTACTATGGCTACACCTTC. Translation: CASRPGRYYGYTF.

V gene TRBV21-1 combines with J gene TRBJ1-5; TRBD1, the D gene given by the table, was not confirmed from the DNA. TRBV21-1 corresponds to a pseudogene. The CDR3 extends over 16 amino acids. CDR3: CASSKRGDRGNQPQHF. CDR3 bases: TGTGCCAGCAGCAAAAGGGGGGACAGGGGGAATCAGCCCCAGCATTTT.

V is TRBV19 and J is TRBJ2-3; D is perhaps TRBD2 (6 bases). V lost 0 bases and J 6 bases, leaving 10 bases between the germline ends. The CDR3 extends over 14 amino acids. CDR1 is LNHDA and CDR2 is SQIVND in the germline V gene (reference sequence). The chain's CDR3 is CASSIDPGTDTQYF. The DNA of the CDR3 is TGTGCCAGTAGTATAGATCCCGGGACTGATACGCAGTATTTT.

The chain recombines TRBV18 with TRBJ1-6, with D possibly TRBD1 on 6 matching bases. Germline values: CDR1 KGHSH, CDR2 LQKENI. V shed 3 bases and J shed 9 bases, with 15 bases lying between them. This CDR3 comprises 15 residues. CDR3 loop: CASSPSQGVGSPLHF. CDR3 DNA: TGTGCCAGCTCACCGTCACAGGGTGTAGGTTCACCCCTCCACTTT.

This clone was seen a few times. The CDR3 DNA follows: TGTGCCAGCAGTAGCGGGAAGGAGTACTTC. This encodes CASSSGKEYF. The V and J genes are TRBV6-5 and TRBJ2-7; 7 nucleotides match TRBD2. Germline-derived CDR1 and CDR2 are MNHEY and SVGAGI. Trimming took 5 bases from V and 11 from J; bases not matched to a gene: 3. The CDR3 runs 10 residues.

The chain carries TRBV28 and TRBJ2-6; D remains unclear. The CDR3 is made up of 15 amino acids. The germline V gene encodes CDR1 MDHEN and CDR2 SYDVKM. Trimming removed 4 bases from V and 0 bases from J, with 7 bases in between. The CDR3 protein is CASSYEHSGANVLTF. The CDR3 DNA follows: TGTGCCAGCAGTTATGAGCACTCTGGGGCCAACGTCCTGACTTTC.

The V and J genes are TRBV9 and TRBJ2-5; 8 bases match TRBD2. Germline CDR1 and CDR2: SGDLS and YYNGEE. The V and J ends lost 1 base and 4 bases, in that order; junction bases with no gene match: 9. CDR3 length equals 16 residues. The DNA for the CDR3 is TGTGCCAGCAGCGTACGCGGGGGGACCGGGGGAGAGACCCAGTACTTC. This encodes CASSVRGGTGGETQYF.

The chain employs TRBV5-8 and TRBJ1-2, with D possibly being TRBD1 (6 bases). V shed 5 bases and J shed 4 bases, with 12 bases lying between them. The CDR3 covers 13 residues. CDR1 is SGHTS, CDR2 YDEGEE, per germline. CDR3 region: CASSPDSSYGYTF. The CDR3 DNA follows: TGTGCCAGCAGTCCGGACAGTTCCTATGGCTACACCTTC.